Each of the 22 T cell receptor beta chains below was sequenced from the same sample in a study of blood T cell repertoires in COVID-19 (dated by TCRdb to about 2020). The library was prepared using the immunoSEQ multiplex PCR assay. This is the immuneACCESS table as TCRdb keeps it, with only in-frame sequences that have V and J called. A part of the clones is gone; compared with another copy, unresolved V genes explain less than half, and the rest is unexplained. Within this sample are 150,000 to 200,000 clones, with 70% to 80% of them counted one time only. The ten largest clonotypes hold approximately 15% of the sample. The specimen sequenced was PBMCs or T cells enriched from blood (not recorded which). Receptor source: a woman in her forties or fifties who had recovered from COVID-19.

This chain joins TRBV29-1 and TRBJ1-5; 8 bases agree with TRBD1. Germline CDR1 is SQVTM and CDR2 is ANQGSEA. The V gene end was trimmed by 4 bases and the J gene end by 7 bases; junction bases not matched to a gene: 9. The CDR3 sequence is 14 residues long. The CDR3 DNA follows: TGCAGCGTTGGGGAGACAGGGGTGGGGCAGCCCCAGCATTTT. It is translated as CSVGETGVGQPQHF.

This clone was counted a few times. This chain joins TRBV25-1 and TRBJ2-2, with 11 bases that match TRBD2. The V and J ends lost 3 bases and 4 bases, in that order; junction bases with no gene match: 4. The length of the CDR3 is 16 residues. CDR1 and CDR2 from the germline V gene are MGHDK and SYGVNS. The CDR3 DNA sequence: TGTGCCAGCAGTGATGGACTAGCGGGTTCCACCGGGGAGCTGTTTTTT. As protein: CASSDGLAGSTGELFF.

CDR3 in amino acids: CASSRGQFGKLFF. The CDR3 bases are TGTGCCAGCAGCCGAGGCCAGTTCGGAAAACTGTTTTTT. V gene TRBV2 combines with J gene TRBJ1-4; no reliable D call. Germline CDR1 is SNHLY and CDR2 is FYNNEI. Trimming shortened V by 6 bases and J by 10 bases, and 15 bases separated the two germline ends. This CDR3 is built from 13 residues.

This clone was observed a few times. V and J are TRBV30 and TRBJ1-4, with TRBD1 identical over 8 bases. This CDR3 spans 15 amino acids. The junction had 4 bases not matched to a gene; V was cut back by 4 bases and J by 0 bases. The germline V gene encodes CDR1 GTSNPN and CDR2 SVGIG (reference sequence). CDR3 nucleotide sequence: TGTGCCTGGACCCAGGGGGCTTCAACTAATGAAAAACTGTTTTTT. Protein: CAWTQGASTNEKLFF.

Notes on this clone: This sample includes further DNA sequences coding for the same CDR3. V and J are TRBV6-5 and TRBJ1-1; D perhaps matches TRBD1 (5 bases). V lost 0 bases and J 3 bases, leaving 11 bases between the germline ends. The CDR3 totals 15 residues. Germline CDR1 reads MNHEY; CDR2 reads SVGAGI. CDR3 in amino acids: CASSYSRQGDTEAFF. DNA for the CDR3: TGTGCCAGCAGTTACTCTAGGCAGGGCGACACTGAAGCTTTCTTT.

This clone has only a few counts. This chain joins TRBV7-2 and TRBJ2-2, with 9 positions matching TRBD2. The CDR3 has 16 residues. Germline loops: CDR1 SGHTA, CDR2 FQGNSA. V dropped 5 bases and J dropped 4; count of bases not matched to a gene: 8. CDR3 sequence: CASSPTGTSLTGELFF. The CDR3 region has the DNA TGTGCCAGCAGCCCAACCGGGACTAGCCTCACCGGGGAGCTGTTTTTT.

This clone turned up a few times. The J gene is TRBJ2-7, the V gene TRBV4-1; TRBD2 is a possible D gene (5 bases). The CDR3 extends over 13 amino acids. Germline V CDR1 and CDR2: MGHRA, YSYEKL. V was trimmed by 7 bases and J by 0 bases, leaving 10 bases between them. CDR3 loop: CASKRVGSYEQYF. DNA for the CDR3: TGCGCCAGCAAGAGGGTAGGCTCCTACGAGCAGTACTTC.

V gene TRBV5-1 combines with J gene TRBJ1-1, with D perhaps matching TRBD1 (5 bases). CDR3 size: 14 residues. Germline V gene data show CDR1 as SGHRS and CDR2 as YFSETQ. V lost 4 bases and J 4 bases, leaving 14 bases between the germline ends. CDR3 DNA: TGCGCCAGCAGCGGTGGGCTGCAGGGCACTGAAGCTTTCTTT. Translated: CASSGGLQGTEAFF.

The DNA of the CDR3 is TGTGCCAGCAGCCAAGCTGCCTACGAGCAGTACTTC. This translates into CASSQAAYEQYF. This rearrangement joins TRBV3-1 (or the pseudogene TRBV3-2) to TRBJ2-7; no firm D call. Germline lookup yields CDR1 LGHDT and CDR2 YNNKEL (reference sequence). The ends were cut back, 1 base at V and 2 bases at J, with 3 bases in the middle. There are 12 residues in the CDR3.

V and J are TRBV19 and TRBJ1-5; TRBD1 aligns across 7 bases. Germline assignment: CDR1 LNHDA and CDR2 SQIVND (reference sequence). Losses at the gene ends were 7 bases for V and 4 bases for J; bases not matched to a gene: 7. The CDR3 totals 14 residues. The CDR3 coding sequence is TGTGCCAGTACCTCGTCAGGGGGGAATCAGCCCCAGCATTTT. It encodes CASTSSGGNQPQHF.

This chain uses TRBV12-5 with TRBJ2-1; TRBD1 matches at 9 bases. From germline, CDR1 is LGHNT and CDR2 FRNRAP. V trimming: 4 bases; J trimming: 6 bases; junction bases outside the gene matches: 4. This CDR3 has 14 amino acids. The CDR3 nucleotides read TGTGCTAGTGGTTGGGGACAGGGACCCAATGAGCAGTTCTTC. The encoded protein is CASGWGQGPNEQFF.

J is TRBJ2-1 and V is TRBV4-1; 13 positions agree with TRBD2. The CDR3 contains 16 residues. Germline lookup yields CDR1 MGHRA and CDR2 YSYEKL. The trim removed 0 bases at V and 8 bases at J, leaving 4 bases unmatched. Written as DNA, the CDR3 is TGCGCCAGCAGCCAAGATGGACTAGCGGGAGACTATGAGCAGTTCTTC. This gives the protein CASSQDGLAGDYEQFF.

The CDR3 bases are TGTGCCAGCAGCAGGAGGACGGAGACCCAGTACTTC. It translates to CASSRRTETQYF. The genes are TRBV21-1 and TRBJ2-5; TRBD2 reflects the table's D call only, with no check against the DNA. TRBV21-1 is reported as a pseudogene. The CDR3 loop spans 12 amino acids.

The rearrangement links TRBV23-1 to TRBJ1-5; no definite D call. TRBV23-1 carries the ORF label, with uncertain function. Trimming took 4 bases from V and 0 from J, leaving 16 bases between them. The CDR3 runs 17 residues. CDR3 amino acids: CASSPPPRIPSNQPQHF. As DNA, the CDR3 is TGCGCCAGCAGTCCGCCTCCCAGAATCCCTAGCAATCAGCCCCAGCATTTT.

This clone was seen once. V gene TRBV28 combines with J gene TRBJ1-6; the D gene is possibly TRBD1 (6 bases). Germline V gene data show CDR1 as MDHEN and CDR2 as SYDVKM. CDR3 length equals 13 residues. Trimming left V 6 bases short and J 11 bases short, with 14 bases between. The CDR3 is CASRPSPGAPLHF. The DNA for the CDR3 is TGTGCCAGCAGGCCCTCCCCAGGGGCACCCCTCCACTTT.

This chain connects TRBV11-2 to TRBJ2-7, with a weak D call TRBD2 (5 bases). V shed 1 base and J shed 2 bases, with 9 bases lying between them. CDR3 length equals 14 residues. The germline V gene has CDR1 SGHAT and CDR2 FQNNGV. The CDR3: CASSLAGKTYEQYF. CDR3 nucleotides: TGTGCCAGCAGCTTAGCGGGAAAAACCTACGAGCAGTACTTC.

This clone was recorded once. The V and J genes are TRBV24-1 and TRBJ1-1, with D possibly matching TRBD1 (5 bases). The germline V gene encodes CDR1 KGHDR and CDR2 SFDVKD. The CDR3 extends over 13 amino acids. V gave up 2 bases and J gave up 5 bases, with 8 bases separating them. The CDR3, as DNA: TGTGCCACCAGTGATTCGGGGGGAACTGAAGCTTTCTTT. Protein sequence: CATSDSGGTEAFF.

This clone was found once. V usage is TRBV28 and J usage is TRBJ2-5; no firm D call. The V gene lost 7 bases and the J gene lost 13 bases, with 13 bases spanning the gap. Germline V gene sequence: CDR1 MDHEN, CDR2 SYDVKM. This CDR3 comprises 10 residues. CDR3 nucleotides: TGTGCCAGCACTAGACTCAGTGGGTACTTC. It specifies CASTRLSGYF. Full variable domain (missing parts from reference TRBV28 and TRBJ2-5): DVKVTQSSRYLVKRTGEKVFLECVQDMDHENMFWYRQDPGLGLRLIYFSYDVKMKEKGDIPEGYSVSREKKERFSLILESASTNQTSMYLCASTRLSGYFGPGTRLLVL.

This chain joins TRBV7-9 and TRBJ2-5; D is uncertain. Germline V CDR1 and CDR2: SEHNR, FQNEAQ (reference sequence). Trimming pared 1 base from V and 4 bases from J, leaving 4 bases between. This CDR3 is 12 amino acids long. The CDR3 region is CASSLVRETQYF. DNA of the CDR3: TGTGCCAGCAGCTTAGTTAGAGAGACCCAGTACTTC.

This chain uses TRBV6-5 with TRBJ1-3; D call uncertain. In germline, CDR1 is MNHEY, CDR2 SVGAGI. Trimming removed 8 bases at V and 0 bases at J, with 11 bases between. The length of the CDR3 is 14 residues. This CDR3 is CASARVVSGNTIYF. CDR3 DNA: TGTGCCAGCGCCCGGGTGGTCTCTGGAAACACCATATATTTT.

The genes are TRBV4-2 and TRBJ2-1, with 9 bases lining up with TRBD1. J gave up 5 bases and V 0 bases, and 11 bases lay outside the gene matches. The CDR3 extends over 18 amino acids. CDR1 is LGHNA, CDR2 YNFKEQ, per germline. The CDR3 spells CASSQDPTGTGINNEQFF. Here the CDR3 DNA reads TGTGCCAGCAGCCAAGACCCGACCGGGACAGGGATAAACAATGAGCAGTTCTTC.

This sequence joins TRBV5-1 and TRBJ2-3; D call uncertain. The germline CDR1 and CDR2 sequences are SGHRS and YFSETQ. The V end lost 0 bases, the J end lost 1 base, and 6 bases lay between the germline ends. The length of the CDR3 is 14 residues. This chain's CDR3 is CASSLVSGTDTQYF. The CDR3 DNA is TGCGCCAGCAGCTTGGTGTCAGGCACAGATACGCAGTATTTT.